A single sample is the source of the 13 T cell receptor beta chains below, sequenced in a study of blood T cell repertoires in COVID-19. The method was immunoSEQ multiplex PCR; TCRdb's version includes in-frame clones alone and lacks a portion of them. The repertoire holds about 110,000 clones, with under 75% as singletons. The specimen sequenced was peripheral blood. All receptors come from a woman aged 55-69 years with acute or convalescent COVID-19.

CDR3 sequence: CASSLAPGMNTEAFF. CDR3 coding DNA: TGTGCCAGCAGCTTAGCCCCAGGGATGAACACTGAAGCTTTCTTT. V and J are TRBV7-6 and TRBJ1-1, with a tentative D call TRBD1 (5 bases). This CDR3 has 15 amino acids. V lost 0 bases, J lost 0 bases, and 8 bases lay in between. Germline-derived CDR1 and CDR2 are SGHVS and FNYEAQ.

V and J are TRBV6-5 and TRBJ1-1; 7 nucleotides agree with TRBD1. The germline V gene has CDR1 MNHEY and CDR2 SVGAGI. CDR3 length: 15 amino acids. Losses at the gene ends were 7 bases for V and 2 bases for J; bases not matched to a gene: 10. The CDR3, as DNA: TGTGCCAGCACTGCCCAGGGACAGATAAACACTGAAGCTTTCTTT. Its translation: CASTAQGQINTEAFF.

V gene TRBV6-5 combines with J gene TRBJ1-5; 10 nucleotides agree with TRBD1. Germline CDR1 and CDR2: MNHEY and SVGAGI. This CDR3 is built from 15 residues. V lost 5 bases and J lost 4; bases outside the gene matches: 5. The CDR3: CASSLQDRGNQPQHF. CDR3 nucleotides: TGTGCCAGCAGTCTACAGGACAGGGGGAATCAGCCCCAGCATTTT.

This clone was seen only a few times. DNA of the CDR3: TGCGCCAGCAGCCCCACCGGAGACGCCAACTATGGCTACACCTTC. It codes for CASSPTGDANYGYTF. The chain links TRBV5-1 to TRBJ1-2; the D is unclear. Germline lookup yields CDR1 SGHRS and CDR2 YFSETQ. This CDR3 has 15 amino acids. V gave up 4 bases and J gave up 2 bases, with 15 bases separating them.

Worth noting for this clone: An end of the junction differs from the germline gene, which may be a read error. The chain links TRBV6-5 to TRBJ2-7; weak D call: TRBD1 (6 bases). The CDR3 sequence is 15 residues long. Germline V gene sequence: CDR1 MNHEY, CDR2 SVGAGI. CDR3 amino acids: CVSSSQGSGRYEQYF. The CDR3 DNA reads TGTGTCAGCAGTTCACAGGGATCGGGTCGCTACGAGCAGTACTTC.

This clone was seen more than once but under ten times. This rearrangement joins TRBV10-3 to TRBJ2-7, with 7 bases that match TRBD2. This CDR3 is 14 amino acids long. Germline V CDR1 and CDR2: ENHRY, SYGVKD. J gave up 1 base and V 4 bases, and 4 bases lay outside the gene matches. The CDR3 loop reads CAISASGASYEQYF. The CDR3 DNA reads TGTGCCATCAGTGCAAGCGGGGCTTCCTACGAGCAGTACTTC.

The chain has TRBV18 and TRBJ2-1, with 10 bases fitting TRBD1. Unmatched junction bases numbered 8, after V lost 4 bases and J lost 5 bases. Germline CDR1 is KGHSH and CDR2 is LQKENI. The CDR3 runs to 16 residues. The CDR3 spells CASSQNRDRGNNEQFF. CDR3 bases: TGTGCCAGCTCACAAAACCGGGACAGGGGCAACAATGAGCAGTTCTTC.

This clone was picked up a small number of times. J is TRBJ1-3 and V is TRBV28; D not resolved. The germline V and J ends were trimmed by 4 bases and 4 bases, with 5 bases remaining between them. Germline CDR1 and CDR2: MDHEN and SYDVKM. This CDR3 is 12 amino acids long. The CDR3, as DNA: TGTGCCAGCAGTTCCCTCGGAAACACCATATATTTT. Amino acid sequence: CASSSLGNTIYF.

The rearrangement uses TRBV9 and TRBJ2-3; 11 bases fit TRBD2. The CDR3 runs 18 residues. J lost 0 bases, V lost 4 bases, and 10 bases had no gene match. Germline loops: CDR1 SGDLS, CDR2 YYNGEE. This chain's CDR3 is CASSPRLAGPTSTDTQYF. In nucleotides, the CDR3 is TGTGCCAGCAGCCCCAGACTAGCGGGGCCGACTAGCACAGATACGCAGTATTTT. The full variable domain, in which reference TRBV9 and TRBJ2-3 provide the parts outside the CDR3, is DSGVTQTPKHLITATGQRVTLRCSPRSGDLSVYWYQQSLDQGLQFLIQYYNGEERAKGNILERFSAQQFPDLHSELNLSSLELGDSALYFCASSPRLAGPTSTDTQYFGPGTRLTVL.

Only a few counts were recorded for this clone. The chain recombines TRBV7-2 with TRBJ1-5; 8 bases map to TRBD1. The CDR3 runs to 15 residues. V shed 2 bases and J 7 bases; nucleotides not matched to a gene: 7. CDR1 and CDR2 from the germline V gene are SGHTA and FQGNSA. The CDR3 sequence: CASSLKPGGGQPQHF. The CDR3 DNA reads TGTGCCAGCAGCTTAAAACCAGGGGGCGGGCAGCCCCAGCATTTT.

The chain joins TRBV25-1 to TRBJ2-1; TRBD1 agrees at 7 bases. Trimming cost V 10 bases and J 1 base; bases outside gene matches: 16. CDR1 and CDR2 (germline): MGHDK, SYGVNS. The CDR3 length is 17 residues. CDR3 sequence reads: CATRANWDSRSYNEQFF. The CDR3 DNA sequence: TGTGCCACCCGCGCAAATTGGGACAGCCGGTCCTACAATGAGCAGTTCTTC.

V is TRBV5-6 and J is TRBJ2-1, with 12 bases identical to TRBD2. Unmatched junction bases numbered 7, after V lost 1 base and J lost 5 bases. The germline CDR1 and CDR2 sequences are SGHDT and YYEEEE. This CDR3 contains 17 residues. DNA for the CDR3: TGTGCCAGCAGCTTGCCCCTAGCGGGGGGGCGGGACAATGAGCAGTTCTTC. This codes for CASSLPLAGGRDNEQFF.

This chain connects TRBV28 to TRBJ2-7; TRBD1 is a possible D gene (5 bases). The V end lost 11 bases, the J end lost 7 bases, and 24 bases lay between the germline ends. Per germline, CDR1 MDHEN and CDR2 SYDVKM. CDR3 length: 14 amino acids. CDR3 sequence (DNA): TGTGCCTCTCACGAGGCCGCTAGGGGTAGAGAGCAGTACTTC. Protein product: CASHEAARGREQYF.